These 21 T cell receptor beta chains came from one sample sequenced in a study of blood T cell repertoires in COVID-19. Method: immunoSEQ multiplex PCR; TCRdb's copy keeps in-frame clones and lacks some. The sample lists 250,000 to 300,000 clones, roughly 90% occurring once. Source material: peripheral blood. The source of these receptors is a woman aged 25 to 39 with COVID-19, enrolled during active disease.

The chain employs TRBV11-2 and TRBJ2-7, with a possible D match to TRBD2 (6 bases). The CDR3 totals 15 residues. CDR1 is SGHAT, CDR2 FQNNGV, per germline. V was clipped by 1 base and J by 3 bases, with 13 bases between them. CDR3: CASSLGRDLYYEQYF. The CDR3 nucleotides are TGTGCCAGCAGCTTAGGCCGGGACTTGTACTACGAGCAGTACTTC. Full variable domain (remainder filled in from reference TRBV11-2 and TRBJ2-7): EAGVAQSPRYKIIEKRQSVAFWCNPISGHATLYWYQQILGQGPKLLIQFQNNGVVDDSQLPKDRFSAERLKGVDSTLKIQPAKLEDSAVYLCASSLGRDLYYEQYFGPGTRLTVT.

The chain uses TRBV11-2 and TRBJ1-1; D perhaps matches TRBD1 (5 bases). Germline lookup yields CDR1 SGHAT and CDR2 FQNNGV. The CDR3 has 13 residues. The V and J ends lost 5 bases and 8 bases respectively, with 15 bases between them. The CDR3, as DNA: TGTGCCAGCAGCCCCTCGGACACACCCGAAGCTTTCTTT. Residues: CASSPSDTPEAFF.

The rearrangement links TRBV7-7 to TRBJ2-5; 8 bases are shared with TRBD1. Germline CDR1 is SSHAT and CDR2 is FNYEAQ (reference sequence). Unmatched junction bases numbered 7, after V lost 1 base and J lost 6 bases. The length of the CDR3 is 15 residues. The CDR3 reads CASSLGTDRVKTQYF. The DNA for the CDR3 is TGTGCCAGCAGCTTAGGGACGGACAGGGTGAAGACCCAGTACTTC.

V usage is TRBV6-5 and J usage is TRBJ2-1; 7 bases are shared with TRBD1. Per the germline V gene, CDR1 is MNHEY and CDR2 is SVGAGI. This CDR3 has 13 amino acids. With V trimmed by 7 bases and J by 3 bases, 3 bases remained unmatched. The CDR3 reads CASIQGDYNEQFF. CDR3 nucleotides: TGTGCCAGCATCCAGGGGGACTACAATGAGCAGTTCTTC.

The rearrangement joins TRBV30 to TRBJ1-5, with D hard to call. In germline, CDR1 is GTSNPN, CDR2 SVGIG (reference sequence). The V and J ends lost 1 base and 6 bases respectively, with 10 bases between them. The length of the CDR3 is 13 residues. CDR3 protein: CAWSDSLGQPQHF. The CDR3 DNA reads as TGTGCCTGGAGTGACAGTTTGGGTCAGCCCCAGCATTTT. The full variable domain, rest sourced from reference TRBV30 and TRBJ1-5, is SQTIHQWPATLVQPVGSPLSLECTVEGTSNPNLYWYRQAAGRGLQLLFYSVGIGQISSEVPQNLSASRPQDRQFILSSKKLLLSDSGFYLCAWSDSLGQPQHFGDGTRLSIL.

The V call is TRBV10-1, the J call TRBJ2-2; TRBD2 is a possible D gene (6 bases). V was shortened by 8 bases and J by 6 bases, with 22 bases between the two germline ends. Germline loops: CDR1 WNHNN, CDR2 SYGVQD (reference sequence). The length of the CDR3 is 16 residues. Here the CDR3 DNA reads TGCGCCAGCTCACATAGGCGGGACGGACGAGCCGGGGAGCTGTTTTTT. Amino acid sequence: CASSHRRDGRAGELFF.

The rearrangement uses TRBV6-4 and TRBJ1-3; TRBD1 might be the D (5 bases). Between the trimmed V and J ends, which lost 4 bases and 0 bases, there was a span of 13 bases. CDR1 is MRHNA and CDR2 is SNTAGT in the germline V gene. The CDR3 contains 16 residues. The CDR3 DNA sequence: TGTGCCAGCAGTGGGGGGGGTCGGAGCTCTGGAAACACCATATATTTT. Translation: CASSGGGRSSGNTIYF.

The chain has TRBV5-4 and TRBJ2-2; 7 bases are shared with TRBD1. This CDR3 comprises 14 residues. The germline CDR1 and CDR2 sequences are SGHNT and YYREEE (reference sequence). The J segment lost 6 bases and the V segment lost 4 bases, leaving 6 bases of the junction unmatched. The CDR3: CASSTRQGPGELFF. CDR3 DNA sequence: TGTGCCAGCAGCACCCGACAGGGCCCCGGGGAGCTGTTTTTT. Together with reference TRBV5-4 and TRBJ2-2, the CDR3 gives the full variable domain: ETGVTQSPTHLIKTRGQQVTLRCSSQSGHNTVSWYQQALGQGPQFIFQYYREEENGRGNFPPRFSGLQFPNYSSELNVNALELDDSALYLCASSTRQGPGELFFGEGSRLTVL.

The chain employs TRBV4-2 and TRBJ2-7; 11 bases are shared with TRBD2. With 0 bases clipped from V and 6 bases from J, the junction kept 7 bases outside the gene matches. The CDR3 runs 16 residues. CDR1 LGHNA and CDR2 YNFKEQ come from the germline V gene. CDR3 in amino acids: CASSQDTASGRTEQYF. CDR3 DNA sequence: TGTGCCAGCAGCCAAGATACGGCTAGCGGGAGGACCGAGCAGTACTTC.

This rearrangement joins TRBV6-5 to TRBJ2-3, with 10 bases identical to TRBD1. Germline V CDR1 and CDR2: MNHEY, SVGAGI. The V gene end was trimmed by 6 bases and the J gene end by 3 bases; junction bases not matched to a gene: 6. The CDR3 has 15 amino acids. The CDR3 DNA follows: TGTGCCAGCAGGAAACCGGGACAGGGGACAGATACGCAGTATTTT. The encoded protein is CASRKPGQGTDTQYF.

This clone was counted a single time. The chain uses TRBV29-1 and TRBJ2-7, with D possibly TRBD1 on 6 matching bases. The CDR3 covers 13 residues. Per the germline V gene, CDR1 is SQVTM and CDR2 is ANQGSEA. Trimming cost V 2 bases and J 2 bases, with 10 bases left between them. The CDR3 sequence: CSVERDTPYEQYF. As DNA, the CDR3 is TGCAGCGTTGAAAGGGACACCCCCTACGAGCAGTACTTC.

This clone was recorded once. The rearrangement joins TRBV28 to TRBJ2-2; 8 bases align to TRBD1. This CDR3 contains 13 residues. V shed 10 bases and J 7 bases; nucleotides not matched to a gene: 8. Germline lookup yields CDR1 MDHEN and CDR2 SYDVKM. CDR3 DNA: TGTGCCATTGGACAGGGACAAGGCGGGGAGCTGTTTTTT. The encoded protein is CAIGQGQGGELFF. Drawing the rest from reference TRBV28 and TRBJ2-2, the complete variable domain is DVKVTQSSRYLVKRTGEKVFLECVQDMDHENMFWYRQDPGLGLRLIYFSYDVKMKEKGDIPEGYSVSREKKERFSLILESASTNQTSMYLCAIGQGQGGELFFGEGSRLTVL.

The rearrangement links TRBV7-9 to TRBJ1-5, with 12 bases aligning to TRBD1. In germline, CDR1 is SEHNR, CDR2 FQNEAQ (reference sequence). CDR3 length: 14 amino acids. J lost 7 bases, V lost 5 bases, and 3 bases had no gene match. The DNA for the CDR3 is TGTGCCAGCAGCCCCGGGACAGGGGGCCAGCCCCAGCATTTT. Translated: CASSPGTGGQPQHF.

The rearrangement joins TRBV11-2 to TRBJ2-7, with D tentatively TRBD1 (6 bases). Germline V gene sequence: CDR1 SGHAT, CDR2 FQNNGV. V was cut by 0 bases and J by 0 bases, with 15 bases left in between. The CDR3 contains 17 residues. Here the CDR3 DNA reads TGTGCCAGCAGCTTAGATCAGAGGGACACCATCTCCTACGAGCAGTACTTC. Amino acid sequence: CASSLDQRDTISYEQYF.

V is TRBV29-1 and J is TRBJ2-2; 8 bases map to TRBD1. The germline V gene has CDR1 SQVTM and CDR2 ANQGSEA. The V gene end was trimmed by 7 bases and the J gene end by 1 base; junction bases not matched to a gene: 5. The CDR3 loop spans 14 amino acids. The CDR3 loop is CSAAGTGNTGELFF. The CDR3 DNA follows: TGCAGCGCCGCCGGGACAGGGAACACCGGGGAGCTGTTTTTT.

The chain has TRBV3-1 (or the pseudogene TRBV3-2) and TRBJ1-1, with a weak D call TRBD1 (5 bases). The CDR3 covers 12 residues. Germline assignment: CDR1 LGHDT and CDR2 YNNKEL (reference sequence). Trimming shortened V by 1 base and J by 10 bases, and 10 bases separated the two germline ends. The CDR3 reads CASSQGRGGAFF. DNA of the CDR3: TGTGCCAGCAGCCAAGGAAGGGGTGGAGCTTTCTTT.

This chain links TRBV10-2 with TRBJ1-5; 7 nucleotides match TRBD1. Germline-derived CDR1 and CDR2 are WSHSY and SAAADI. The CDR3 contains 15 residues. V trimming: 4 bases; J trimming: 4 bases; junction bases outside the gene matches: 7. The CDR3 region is CASSGRQGSNQPQHF. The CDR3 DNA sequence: TGCGCCAGCAGTGGCCGACAGGGATCGAATCAGCCCCAGCATTTT.

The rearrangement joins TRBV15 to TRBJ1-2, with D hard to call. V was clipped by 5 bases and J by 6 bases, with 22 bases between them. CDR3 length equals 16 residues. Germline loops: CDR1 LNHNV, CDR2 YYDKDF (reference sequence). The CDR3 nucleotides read TGTGCCACCAGCGATCTGGGCAGGCCCGGTTTCGATGGCTACACCTTC. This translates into CATSDLGRPGFDGYTF.

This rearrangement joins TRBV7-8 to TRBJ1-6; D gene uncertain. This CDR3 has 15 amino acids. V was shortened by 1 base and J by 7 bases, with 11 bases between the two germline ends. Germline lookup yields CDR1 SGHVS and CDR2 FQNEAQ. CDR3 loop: CASSLGLPNNSPLHF. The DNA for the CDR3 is TGTGCCAGCAGCTTAGGTCTACCAAACAATTCACCCCTCCACTTT.

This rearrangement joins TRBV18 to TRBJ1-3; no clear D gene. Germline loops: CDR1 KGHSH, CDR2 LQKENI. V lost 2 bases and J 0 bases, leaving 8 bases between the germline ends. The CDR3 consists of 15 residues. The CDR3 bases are TGTGCCAGCTCACCATCGGGTTACTCTGGAAACACCATATATTTT. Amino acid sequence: CASSPSGYSGNTIYF.

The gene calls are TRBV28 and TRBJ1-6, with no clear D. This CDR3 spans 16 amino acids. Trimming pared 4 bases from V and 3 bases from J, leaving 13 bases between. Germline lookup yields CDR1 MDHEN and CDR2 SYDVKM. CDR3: CASSSGRTLYNSPLHF. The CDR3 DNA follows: TGTGCCAGCAGTTCCGGAAGGACTCTCTATAATTCACCCCTCCACTTT. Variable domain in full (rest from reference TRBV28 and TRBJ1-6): DVKVTQSSRYLVKRTGEKVFLECVQDMDHENMFWYRQDPGLGLRLIYFSYDVKMKEKGDIPEGYSVSREKKERFSLILESASTNQTSMYLCASSSGRTLYNSPLHFGNGTRLTVT.